A selection of T cell receptor beta chains follows, all from one sample in a study of beta chain features in type 1 diabetes. The table came from immunoSEQ multiplex PCR; TCRdb's copy has only in-frame clones and leaves some out. Here the sample spans under 300,000 clones, 25% to 30% being singletons. The sample taken for sequencing was central memory CD4+ T cells from blood. Source of these receptors: a man aged 25-45 years in good health. CDR3s include the opening cysteine and the closing phenylalanine or tryptophan. D genes are given only for firm matches. Clone sizes are given selectively: once, few, many, or a class where the clone is expanded.

CDR3nt: TGCGCCAGCAGTGAGCCCCCTCGGACAGGAGTCACAGATACGCAGTATTTT
CDR3aa: CASSEPPRTGVTDTQYF
j_gene: TRBJ2-3
abundance: NA
d_gene: TRBD1
v_gene: TRBV10-2

CDR3nt: TGTGCCAGCAGTGAGGGGAATAGCAATCAGCCCCAGCATTTT
CDR3aa: CASSEGNSNQPQHF
j_gene: TRBJ1-5
abundance: NA
d_gene: NA
v_gene: TRBV6-5

CDR3nt: TGTGCCAGCGGAGGCGCTGTAAGCACAGATACGCAGTATTTT
CDR3aa: CASGGAVSTDTQYF
j_gene: TRBJ2-3
abundance: many
d_gene: NA
v_gene: TRBV2

CDR3nt: TGTGCCAGCAGCCGAGGACAGGGGCCCTACGAGCAGTACTTC
CDR3aa: CASSRGQGPYEQYF
j_gene: TRBJ2-7
abundance: few
d_gene: TRBD1
v_gene: TRBV7-9

CDR3nt: TGCGCCAGCAGCTTGGTTTCCGGGGGCGAACGAAACATTCAGTACTTC
CDR3aa: CASSLVSGGERNIQYF
j_gene: TRBJ2-4
abundance: NA
d_gene: NA
v_gene: TRBV5-1

CDR3nt: TGCAGCGTTGAAGATGGGGTTTGGGGTACAGAGACCCAGTACTTC
CDR3aa: CSVEDGVWGTETQYF
j_gene: TRBJ2-5
abundance: NA
d_gene: NA
v_gene: TRBV29-1

CDR3nt: TGTGCCAGCCTCGCAGATACGCAGTATTTT
CDR3aa: CASLADTQYF
j_gene: TRBJ2-3
abundance: NA
d_gene: NA
v_gene: TRBV7-9

CDR3nt: TGCAGCGCCCGAGGACAGACTAACTATGGCTACACCTTC
CDR3aa: CSARGQTNYGYTF
j_gene: TRBJ1-2
abundance: NA
d_gene: NA
v_gene: TRBV29-1

CDR3nt: TGTGCCAGCGCAGACTCCCCAGGGGAGACCCAGTACTTC
CDR3aa: CASADSPGETQYF
j_gene: TRBJ2-5
abundance: few
d_gene: NA
v_gene: TRBV2

CDR3nt: TGTGCCAGCAGCCTCTCAACTAGCGGGGGCTACAATGAGCAGTTCTTC
CDR3aa: CASSLSTSGGYNEQFF
j_gene: TRBJ2-1
abundance: many
d_gene: TRBD2
v_gene: TRBV9

CDR3nt: TGTGCCATCAGTGAGGCGACGGGGACCGGGGAGCTGTTTTTT
CDR3aa: CAISEATGTGELFF
j_gene: TRBJ2-2
abundance: NA
d_gene: NA
v_gene: TRBV10-3

CDR3nt: TGTGCCAGCGGTCGGGACAGGGTTTACGGGACCCAGTACTTC
CDR3aa: CASGRDRVYGTQYF
j_gene: TRBJ2-5
abundance: NA
d_gene: TRBD1
v_gene: TRBV27

CDR3nt: TGTGCCACCAGCAGAGTTAACAGGGGGCTAGTCGAGCAGTACTTC
CDR3aa: CATSRVNRGLVEQYF
j_gene: TRBJ2-7
abundance: few
d_gene: TRBD1
v_gene: TRBV15

CDR3nt: TGCACCAGCAGCCGGCGGACAGGGGAGAATGGCTACACCTTC
CDR3aa: CTSSRRTGENGYTF
j_gene: TRBJ1-2
abundance: NA
d_gene: NA
v_gene: TRBV1

CDR3nt: TGCGCCAGCAGCCGCCTGGGACAGGGAGGAGATGAAAAACTGTTTTTT
CDR3aa: CASSRLGQGGDEKLFF
j_gene: TRBJ1-4
abundance: few
d_gene: TRBD1
v_gene: TRBV4-1

CDR3nt: TGCGCCAGCAGCTTGGGGCAACAAAGCACCGGGGAGCTGTTTTTT
CDR3aa: CASSLGQQSTGELFF
j_gene: TRBJ2-2
abundance: NA
d_gene: NA
v_gene: TRBV5-1

CDR3nt: TGTGCCTGGAGGTCGGGGGGCTCCTACAATGAGCAGTTCTTC
CDR3aa: CAWRSGGSYNEQFF
j_gene: TRBJ2-1
abundance: NA
d_gene: TRBD2
v_gene: TRBV30

CDR3nt: TGTGCCAGCAGCTTAGAGCGGCAAGAGACCCAGTACTTC
CDR3aa: CASSLERQETQYF
j_gene: TRBJ2-5
abundance: NA
d_gene: NA
v_gene: TRBV11-2

CDR3nt: TGTGCCTGGAGCGACCAACTAACCGGGACAGGGTATAATTCACCCCTCCACTTT
CDR3aa: CAWSDQLTGTGYNSPLHF
j_gene: TRBJ1-6
abundance: NA
d_gene: TRBD1
v_gene: TRBV30

CDR3nt: TGTGCCAGCAGCTTAGCGACCGGGAGCCACAATGAGCAGTTCTTC
CDR3aa: CASSLATGSHNEQFF
j_gene: TRBJ2-1
abundance: NA
d_gene: NA
v_gene: TRBV7-2

CDR3nt: TGTGCCAGCAGCTTCGGAGGACAGGGTAACGAGCAGTACTTC
CDR3aa: CASSFGGQGNEQYF
j_gene: TRBJ2-7
abundance: many
d_gene: TRBD1
v_gene: TRBV9

CDR3nt: TGTGCCAGTCAACAATCCGGGACAGGGGAGGCAGATACGCAGTATTTT
CDR3aa: CASQQSGTGEADTQYF
j_gene: TRBJ2-3
abundance: few
d_gene: TRBD1
v_gene: TRBV19

CDR3nt: TGTGCCAGCAACCCGGACCGGATAAACTACGAGCAGTACTTC
CDR3aa: CASNPDRINYEQYF
j_gene: TRBJ2-7
abundance: NA
d_gene: NA
v_gene: TRBV2

CDR3nt: TGTGCCTGGAGTCATTCTTCGAGGGTGCAAGATACGCAGTATTTT
CDR3aa: CAWSHSSRVQDTQYF
j_gene: TRBJ2-3
abundance: few
d_gene: NA
v_gene: TRBV30

CDR3nt: TGCAGCGCCGAGACAGGAGAGGATGGCTACACCTTC
CDR3aa: CSAETGEDGYTF
j_gene: TRBJ1-2
abundance: NA
d_gene: NA
v_gene: TRBV29-1

CDR3nt: TGTGCCAGCAGCGTAGCGGGGGGTTTACTCACAGATACGCAGTATTTT
CDR3aa: CASSVAGGLLTDTQYF
j_gene: TRBJ2-3
abundance: NA
d_gene: TRBD2
v_gene: TRBV11-2

CDR3nt: TGCGCCAGCAGTTCCGGGACTAGCTCCTACGAGCAGTACTTC
CDR3aa: CASSSGTSSYEQYF
j_gene: TRBJ2-7
abundance: NA
d_gene: TRBD2
v_gene: TRBV10-2

CDR3nt: TGTGCCAGCAGCTTAGATGGTACAGCCCGAAACTCCTACGAGCAGTACTTC
CDR3aa: CASSLDGTARNSYEQYF
j_gene: TRBJ2-7
abundance: NA
d_gene: NA
v_gene: TRBV11-2

CDR3nt: TGTGCCAGCAGCGTAGATCTGGGGGCGGGTACAGATACGCAGTATTTT
CDR3aa: CASSVDLGAGTDTQYF
j_gene: TRBJ2-3
abundance: few
d_gene: NA
v_gene: TRBV9

CDR3nt: TGTGCCAGCAGTCCGACATCAATTAACTATGGCTACACCTTC
CDR3aa: CASSPTSINYGYTF
j_gene: TRBJ1-2
abundance: few
d_gene: NA
v_gene: TRBV7-9

CDR3nt: TGTGCCAGCAGCCCGAGGACAGGGGGGAAGTACAATGAGCAGTTCTTC
CDR3aa: CASSPRTGGKYNEQFF
j_gene: TRBJ2-1
abundance: many
d_gene: TRBD1
v_gene: TRBV7-9

CDR3nt: TGTGCCTGGAGTGTTGGACAGGGAAGGGCCTACGAGCAGTACTTC
CDR3aa: CAWSVGQGRAYEQYF
j_gene: TRBJ2-7
abundance: few
d_gene: TRBD1
v_gene: TRBV30

CDR3nt: TGTGCCAGTGCTTCGACAGGGGGAGAGACAGATACGCAGTATTTT
CDR3aa: CASASTGGETDTQYF
j_gene: TRBJ2-3
abundance: NA
d_gene: TRBD1
v_gene: TRBV19

CDR3nt: TGTGCCAGCTCAACATCGACAGGGGCCAAAAACATTCAGTACTTC
CDR3aa: CASSTSTGAKNIQYF
j_gene: TRBJ2-4
abundance: few
d_gene: TRBD1
v_gene: TRBV18

CDR3nt: TGTGCCATCAGTGACCCCGCCCCCTCGATATCCTACGAGCAGTACTTC
CDR3aa: CAISDPAPSISYEQYF
j_gene: TRBJ2-7
abundance: few
d_gene: NA
v_gene: TRBV10-3

CDR3nt: TGTGCCTGGAGTGTTAATATCGGGATCGGCGGCTACACCTTC
CDR3aa: CAWSVNIGIGGYTF
j_gene: TRBJ1-2
abundance: few
d_gene: NA
v_gene: TRBV30

CDR3nt: TGTGCCAGCAGTGAAGAAACAAGCTACACCTTC
CDR3aa: CASSEETSYTF
j_gene: TRBJ1-2
abundance: few
d_gene: NA
v_gene: TRBV2

CDR3nt: TGTGCCAGCAGCCGGACACCCCTGGCTAGCGGGGGGGCGAAAGAGCAGTACTTC
CDR3aa: CASSRTPLASGGAKEQYF
j_gene: TRBJ2-7
abundance: NA
d_gene: TRBD2
v_gene: TRBV7-8

CDR3nt: TGTGCCAGCAGCCGGGGGAGTGTGGGCACAGATACGCAGTATTTT
CDR3aa: CASSRGSVGTDTQYF
j_gene: TRBJ2-3
abundance: few
d_gene: NA
v_gene: TRBV11-2

CDR3nt: TGTGCCAGCAGTGAATGGACTAGCCGAGCGTCGGATACGCAGTATTTT
CDR3aa: CASSEWTSRASDTQYF
j_gene: TRBJ2-3
abundance: NA
d_gene: TRBD2
v_gene: TRBV2

CDR3nt: TGTGCCAGCAGCCAAGGGGCAGCTACAGATACGCAGTATTTT
CDR3aa: CASSQGAATDTQYF
j_gene: TRBJ2-3
abundance: few
d_gene: NA
v_gene: TRBV7-8

CDR3nt: TGTGCCAGCAGTTATCCAGGGGGCCCTCACACTGAAGCTTTCTTT
CDR3aa: CASSYPGGPHTEAFF
j_gene: TRBJ1-1
abundance: few
d_gene: TRBD1
v_gene: TRBV6-5

CDR3nt: TGCAGCGTAGACCCCAGCCTTGATACGCAGTATTTT
CDR3aa: CSVDPSLDTQYF
j_gene: TRBJ2-3
abundance: NA
d_gene: NA
v_gene: TRBV29-1

CDR3nt: TGCGCCAGCAGCTTGCAGGGGGCTGAGGACAATGAGCAGTTCTTC
CDR3aa: CASSLQGAEDNEQFF
j_gene: TRBJ2-1
abundance: few
d_gene: TRBD1
v_gene: TRBV5-1

CDR3nt: TGTGCCAGCAGCTTAGCGACCGGGGCAGATACGCAGTATTTT
CDR3aa: CASSLATGADTQYF
j_gene: TRBJ2-3
abundance: few
d_gene: NA
v_gene: TRBV7-2

CDR3nt: TGTGCCAGCAGCTTTACCGGGACTAGGAGTGAGCAGTTCTTC
CDR3aa: CASSFTGTRSEQFF
j_gene: TRBJ2-1
abundance: NA
d_gene: TRBD2
v_gene: TRBV5-6

CDR3nt: TGTGCCAGCGGGGTGGGCAACCAGCCCCAGCATTTT
CDR3aa: CASGVGNQPQHF
j_gene: TRBJ1-5
abundance: NA
d_gene: NA
v_gene: TRBV6-5

CDR3nt: TGCGCCAGCAACCCCGAGGACGCTAAGAACACTGAAGCTTTCTTT
CDR3aa: CASNPEDAKNTEAFF
j_gene: TRBJ1-1
abundance: NA
d_gene: NA
v_gene: TRBV5-1

CDR3nt: TGTGCCAGCAGCCTACGGACGGGAGAACTGGGCAATCAGCCCCAGCATTTT
CDR3aa: CASSLRTGELGNQPQHF
j_gene: TRBJ1-5
abundance: few
d_gene: NA
v_gene: TRBV7-2

CDR3nt: TGTGCCAGCAGCGTAGAGGGCAGGGGGAACAATGAGCAGTTCTTC
CDR3aa: CASSVEGRGNNEQFF
j_gene: TRBJ2-1
abundance: few
d_gene: TRBD1
v_gene: TRBV9

CDR3nt: TGTGCCAGCAGCGCGTCAAGCGGGTGGAGCACAGATACGCAGTATTTT
CDR3aa: CASSASSGWSTDTQYF
j_gene: TRBJ2-3
abundance: NA
d_gene: NA
v_gene: TRBV2

CDR3nt: TGTGCCAGCATCATAGGAGCCCAGGGGGAGACCCAGTACTTC
CDR3aa: CASIIGAQGETQYF
j_gene: TRBJ2-5
abundance: NA
d_gene: NA
v_gene: TRBV7-2

CDR3nt: TGTGCCAGCAGCTTAGGGGGGGTTGGCACAGATACGCAGTATTTT
CDR3aa: CASSLGGVGTDTQYF
j_gene: TRBJ2-3
abundance: few
d_gene: NA
v_gene: TRBV11-2